The next 16 T cell receptor beta chains were all read from a single sample in a study of chemoradiotherapy in HPV16-positive cancers. TCRdb's table, derived via immunoSEQ multiplex PCR, lists solely in-frame clones and lacks some. This table has about 32,000 clones, about 87% appearing once. Sequenced here: blood, sampled from a patient who underwent chemoradiotherapy. These receptors all stem from a human donor with HPV-associated anogenital cancer.

This clone was seen once. The chain has TRBV10-1 and TRBJ1-4, with TRBD1 as a possible D gene (5 bases). Per germline, CDR1 WNHNN and CDR2 SYGVQD (reference sequence). Trimming pared 2 bases from V and 3 bases from J, leaving 10 bases between. The CDR3 totals 15 residues. CDR3 in DNA: TGCGCCAGCAGTGAGCCCGGGGGGTCTAATGAAAAACTGTTTTTT. This gives the protein CASSEPGGSNEKLFF.

The chain links TRBV10-3 to TRBJ2-3, with D possibly TRBD1 on 5 matching bases. Germline CDR1 reads ENHRY; CDR2 reads SYGVKD. The V and J ends lost 0 bases and 2 bases respectively, with 18 bases between them. The CDR3 is 18 residues long. CDR3 bases: TGTGCCATCAGTGAGTCGGTTAGGGGCTTTACGGCCACAGATACGCAGTATTTT. This sequence encodes CAISESVRGFTATDTQYF.

V is TRBV7-3 and J is TRBJ1-2; 9 positions agree with TRBD1. The CDR3 is 13 amino acids. The trim removed 4 bases at V and 7 bases at J, leaving 4 bases unmatched. Germline values: CDR1 SGHTA, CDR2 FQGTGA. In nucleotides, the CDR3 is TGTGCCAGCAGCTCAACAGGGGGCTCTGGCTACACCTTC. The encoded protein is CASSSTGGSGYTF.

This clone was seen a handful of times. J is TRBJ1-5 and V is TRBV10-3; tentatively, D is TRBD1 (5 bases). The CDR3 sequence is 14 residues long. The ends were cut back, 8 bases at V and 0 bases at J, with 11 bases in the middle. The germline CDR1 and CDR2 sequences are ENHRY and SYGVKD. The CDR3 region has the DNA TGTGCCATCGACAGAGAATATAGCAATCAGCCCCAGCATTTT. It is translated as CAIDREYSNQPQHF.

This chain uses TRBV5-5 with TRBJ1-2; a possible D gene is TRBD1 (5 bases). Germline V gene lookup returns CDR1 SGHKS and CDR2 YYEKEE (reference sequence). CDR3 length: 15 amino acids. V lost 4 bases, J lost 4 bases, and 17 bases lay in between. CDR3 region: CASSPWGSRGYGYTF. CDR3 sequence (DNA): TGTGCCAGCAGCCCGTGGGGGTCCCGGGGCTATGGCTACACCTTC.

The chain joins TRBV28 to TRBJ2-2; TRBD1 aligns across 11 bases. The CDR3 has 14 amino acids. The trim removed 10 bases at V and 4 bases at J, leaving 5 bases unmatched. CDR1 is MDHEN, CDR2 SYDVKM, per germline. This CDR3 is CATGQGAGTGELFF. CDR3 sequence (DNA): TGTGCCACCGGACAGGGGGCTGGCACCGGGGAGCTGTTTTTT.

The rearrangement links TRBV30 to TRBJ2-7, with 10 positions matching TRBD1. Trimming took 0 bases from V and 2 from J; bases not matched to a gene: 4. This CDR3 is 15 amino acids long. The germline V gene encodes CDR1 GTSNPN and CDR2 SVGIG (reference sequence). Here the CDR3 reads CAWSVGTGVPYEQYF. The CDR3 DNA sequence: TGTGCCTGGAGTGTAGGGACAGGGGTGCCCTACGAGCAGTACTTC. The entire variable domain, with the rest obtained from reference TRBV30 and TRBJ2-7, is as follows: SQTIHQWPATLVQPVGSPLSLECTVEGTSNPNLYWYRQAAGRGLQLLFYSVGIGQISSEVPQNLSASRPQDRQFILSSKKLLLSDSGFYLCAWSVGTGVPYEQYFGPGTRLTVT.

The gene calls are TRBV2 and TRBJ1-5; D not certain. The CDR3 runs to 14 residues. Trimming pared 4 bases from V and 1 base from J, leaving 8 bases between. In germline, CDR1 is SNHLY, CDR2 FYNNEI. The CDR3 here is CASSAMGSNQPQHF. CDR3 DNA sequence: TGTGCCAGCAGTGCCATGGGGAGCAATCAGCCCCAGCATTTT.

The chain couples TRBV18 to TRBJ2-3; possible D gene TRBD1, 6 bases. The CDR3 runs to 14 residues. Germline CDR1 KGHSH, CDR2 LQKENI. Trimming took off 6 bases at V and 4 bases at J, with 14 bases between the two ends. The CDR3 loop reads CASSSRGRPDTQYF. In DNA, the CDR3 is TGTGCCAGCTCTTCCAGGGGTAGGCCAGATACGCAGTATTTT.

This chain links TRBV7-8 with TRBJ2-2, with 8 positions matching TRBD1. Germline CDR1 and CDR2: SGHVS and FQNEAQ. The length of the CDR3 is 15 residues. V lost 4 bases, J lost 3 bases, and 4 bases stayed unmatched. The CDR3 sequence is CASSWDRSYTGELFF. CDR3 in DNA: TGTGCCAGCAGCTGGGACAGGAGTTACACCGGGGAGCTGTTTTTT.

V usage is TRBV10-2 and J usage is TRBJ1-5; D gene unclear. V lost 7 bases and J 6 bases, leaving 13 bases between the germline ends. This CDR3 has 13 residues. Germline lookup yields CDR1 WSHSY and CDR2 SAAADI. The chain's CDR3 is CASTDVVRQPQHF. The CDR3 DNA reads as TGCGCCAGCACCGACGTGGTGCGTCAGCCCCAGCATTTT.

The chain carries TRBV5-1 and TRBJ2-6; 7 positions match TRBD2. The V gene end was trimmed by 1 base and the J gene end by 0 bases; junction bases not matched to a gene: 13. Germline V gives CDR1 SGHRS, CDR2 YFSETQ. The CDR3 has 20 residues. CDR3 sequence: CASSLTPLSGDYSGANVLTF. In DNA, the CDR3 is TGCGCCAGCAGCTTGACCCCTCTCAGCGGGGATTACTCTGGGGCCAACGTCCTGACTTTC.

The V call is TRBV7-9, the J call TRBJ1-2; no firm D call. CDR3 size: 11 residues. Trimming removed 1 base from V and 8 bases from J, with 5 bases in between. CDR1 and CDR2 from the germline V gene are SEHNR and FQNEAQ (reference sequence). CDR3 sequence: CASSLGRGYTF. As DNA, the CDR3 is TGTGCCAGCAGCTTAGGCAGGGGCTACACCTTC.

The chain has TRBV28 and TRBJ2-1; a possible D gene is TRBD2 (7 bases). The CDR3 loop spans 14 amino acids. In germline, CDR1 is MDHEN, CDR2 SYDVKM. Trimming shortened V by 8 bases and J by 2 bases, and 13 bases separated the two germline ends. The CDR3 DNA reads TGTGCCAGCCTAAAGGGGGGGGCCTACAATGAGCAGTTCTTC. It specifies CASLKGGAYNEQFF. The full variable domain, its missing parts supplied by reference TRBV28 and TRBJ2-1, is DVKVTQSSRYLVKRTGEKVFLECVQDMDHENMFWYRQDPGLGLRLIYFSYDVKMKEKGDIPEGYSVSREKKERFSLILESASTNQTSMYLCASLKGGAYNEQFFGPGTRLTVL.

The rearrangement links TRBV28 to TRBJ2-7; D unclear. In germline, CDR1 is MDHEN, CDR2 SYDVKM. CDR3 length: 15 amino acids. Trimming left V 4 bases short and J 0 bases short, with 13 bases between. CDR3 DNA sequence: TGTGCCAGCAGTTCCCCAGGTGACCTCTCCTACGAGCAGTACTTC. Translated: CASSSPGDLSYEQYF.

The J gene is TRBJ2-7, the V gene TRBV5-1, with 10 bases matching TRBD2. The CDR3 runs 15 residues. Germline loops: CDR1 SGHRS, CDR2 YFSETQ. The V and J ends lost 0 bases and 3 bases, in that order; junction bases with no gene match: 3. The CDR3 protein is CASSLVASGSYEQYF. The CDR3 region has the DNA TGCGCCAGCAGCTTGGTGGCTAGCGGGAGCTACGAGCAGTACTTC.